This T cell receptor (beta chain) was captured by sequencing in a study of control samples from healthy donors and cancer patients. Sequencing was performed with immunoSEQ multiplex PCR; in TCRdb, only in-frame clones are kept and a portion is missing. The sample lists 160,000 or so clones, roughly 94% occurring once. Deletions cut 4 bases from V and 1 base from J, with 17 bases between. CDR3 size: 17 residues. Germline CDR1 LNHDA, CDR2 SQIVND (reference sequence). The source is a man in his fifties or sixties with colorectal cancer. Sequencing input: PBMCs. The chain has TRBV19 and TRBJ1-5; D might be TRBD1 (5 bases). The CDR3 loop reads CASSSLLPGPSNQPQHF. CDR3 DNA: TGTGCCAGTAGTAGCCTACTTCCGGGACCGAGCAATCAGCCCCAGCATTTT.